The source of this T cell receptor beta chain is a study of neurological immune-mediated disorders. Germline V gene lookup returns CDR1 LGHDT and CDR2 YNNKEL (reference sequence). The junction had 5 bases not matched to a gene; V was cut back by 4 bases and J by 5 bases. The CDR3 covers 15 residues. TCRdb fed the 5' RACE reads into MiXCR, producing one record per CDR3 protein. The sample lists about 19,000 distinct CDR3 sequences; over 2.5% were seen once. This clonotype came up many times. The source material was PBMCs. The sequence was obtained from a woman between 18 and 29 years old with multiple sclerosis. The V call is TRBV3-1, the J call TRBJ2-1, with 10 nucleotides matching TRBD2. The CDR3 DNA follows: TGTGCCAGCAGCCGCAGCGGGGGGGCCAACAATGAGCAGTTCTTC. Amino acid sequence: CASSRSGGANNEQFF.